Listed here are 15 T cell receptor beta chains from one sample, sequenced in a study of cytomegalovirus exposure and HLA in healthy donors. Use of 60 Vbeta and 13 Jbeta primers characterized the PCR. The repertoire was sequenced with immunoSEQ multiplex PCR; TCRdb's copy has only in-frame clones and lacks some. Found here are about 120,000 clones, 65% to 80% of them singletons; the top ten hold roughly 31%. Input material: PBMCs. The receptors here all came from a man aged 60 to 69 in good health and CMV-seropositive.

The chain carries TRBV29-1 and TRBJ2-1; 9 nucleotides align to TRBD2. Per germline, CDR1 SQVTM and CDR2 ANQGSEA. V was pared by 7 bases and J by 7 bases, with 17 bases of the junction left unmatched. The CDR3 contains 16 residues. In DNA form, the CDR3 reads TGCAGCGACAGGGGACTGGCGGGAGGGCAGACAAATGAGCAGTTCTTC. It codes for CSDRGLAGGQTNEQFF.

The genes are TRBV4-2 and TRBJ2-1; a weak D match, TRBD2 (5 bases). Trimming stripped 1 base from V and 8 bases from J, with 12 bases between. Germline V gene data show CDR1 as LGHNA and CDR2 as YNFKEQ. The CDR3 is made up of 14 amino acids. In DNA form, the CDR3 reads TGTGCCAGCAGCCAAGTGGTGGGTAGCGATGAGCAGTTCTTC. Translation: CASSQVVGSDEQFF.

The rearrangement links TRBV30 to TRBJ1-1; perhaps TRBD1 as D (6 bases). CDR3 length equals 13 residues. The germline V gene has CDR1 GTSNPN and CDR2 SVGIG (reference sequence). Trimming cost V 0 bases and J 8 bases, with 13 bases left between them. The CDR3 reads CAWSVGEGTEAFF. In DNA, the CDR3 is TGTGCCTGGAGTGTGGGGGAGGGGACAGAAGCTTTCTTT.

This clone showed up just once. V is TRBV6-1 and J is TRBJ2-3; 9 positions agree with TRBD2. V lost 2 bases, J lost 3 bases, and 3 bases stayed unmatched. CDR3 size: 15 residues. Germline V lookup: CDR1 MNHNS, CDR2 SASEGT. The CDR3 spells CASSENLAGTDTQYF. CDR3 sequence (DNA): TGTGCCAGCAGTGAAAACCTAGCGGGGACAGATACGCAGTATTTT.

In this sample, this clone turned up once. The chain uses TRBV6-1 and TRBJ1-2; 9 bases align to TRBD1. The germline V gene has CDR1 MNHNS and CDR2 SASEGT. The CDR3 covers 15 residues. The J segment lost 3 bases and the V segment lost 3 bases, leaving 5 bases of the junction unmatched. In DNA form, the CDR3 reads TGTGCCAGCAGTGACGGACAGGGGAAGCACTATGGCTACACCTTC. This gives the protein CASSDGQGKHYGYTF.

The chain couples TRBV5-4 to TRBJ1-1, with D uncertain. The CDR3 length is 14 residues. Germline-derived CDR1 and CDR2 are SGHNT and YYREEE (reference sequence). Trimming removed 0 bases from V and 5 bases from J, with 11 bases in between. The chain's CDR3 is CASSLESASTEAFF. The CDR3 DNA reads TGTGCCAGCAGCTTGGAGTCAGCTAGTACTGAAGCTTTCTTT.

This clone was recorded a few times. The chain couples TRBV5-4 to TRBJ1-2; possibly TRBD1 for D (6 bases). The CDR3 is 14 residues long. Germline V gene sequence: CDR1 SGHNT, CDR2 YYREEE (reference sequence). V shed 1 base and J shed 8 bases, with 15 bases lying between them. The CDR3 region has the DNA TGTGCCAGCAGCTTGACCGGCACAGGGAAAGGCTACACCTTC. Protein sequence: CASSLTGTGKGYTF.

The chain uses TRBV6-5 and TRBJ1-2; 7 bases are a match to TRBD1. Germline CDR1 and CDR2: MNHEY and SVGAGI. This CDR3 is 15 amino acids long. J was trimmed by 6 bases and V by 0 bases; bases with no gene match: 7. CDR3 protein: CASSYSGTVPHGYTF. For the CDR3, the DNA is TGTGCCAGCAGTTACTCCGGGACAGTACCTCATGGCTACACCTTC.

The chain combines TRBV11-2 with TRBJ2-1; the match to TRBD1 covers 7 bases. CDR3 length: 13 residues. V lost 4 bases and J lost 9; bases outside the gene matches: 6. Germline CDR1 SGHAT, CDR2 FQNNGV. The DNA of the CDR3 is TGTGCCAGCAGCTCAACAACAGGGGTTGAGCAGTTCTTC. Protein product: CASSSTTGVEQFF.

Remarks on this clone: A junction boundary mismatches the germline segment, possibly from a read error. The DNA of the CDR3 is TGTTCCAGCAGCTTAACCCAGGGGAGCTCCTACGAGCAGTACTTC. The encoded protein is CSSSLTQGSSYEQYF. The chain links TRBV7-9 to TRBJ2-7, with TRBD1 as a possible D gene (6 bases). Germline loops: CDR1 SEHNR, CDR2 FQNEAQ (reference sequence). The length of the CDR3 is 15 residues. Full variable domain (outside the CDR3, taken from reference TRBV7-9 and TRBJ2-7): DTGVSQNPRHKITKRGQNVTFRCDPISEHNRLYWYRQTLGQGPEFLTYFQNEAQLEKSRLLSDRFSAERPKGSFSTLEIQRTEQGDSAMYLCSSSLTQGSSYEQYFGPGTRLTVT.

CDR3 amino acids: CASKATANTEAFF. The CDR3 nucleotides read TGTGCCAGCAAGGCGACAGCGAACACTGAAGCTTTCTTT. V is TRBV7-3 and J is TRBJ1-1, with D maybe TRBD1 (5 bases). Germline CDR1 is SGHTA and CDR2 is FQGTGA. The CDR3 loop spans 13 amino acids. The germline V and J ends were trimmed by 7 bases and 1 base, with 10 bases remaining between them.

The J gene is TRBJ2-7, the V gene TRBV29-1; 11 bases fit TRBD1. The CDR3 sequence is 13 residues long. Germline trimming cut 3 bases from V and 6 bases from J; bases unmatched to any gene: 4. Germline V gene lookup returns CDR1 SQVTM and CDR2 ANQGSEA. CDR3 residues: CSVEADRGLEQYF. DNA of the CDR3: TGCAGCGTTGAGGCGGACAGGGGGCTCGAGCAGTACTTC.

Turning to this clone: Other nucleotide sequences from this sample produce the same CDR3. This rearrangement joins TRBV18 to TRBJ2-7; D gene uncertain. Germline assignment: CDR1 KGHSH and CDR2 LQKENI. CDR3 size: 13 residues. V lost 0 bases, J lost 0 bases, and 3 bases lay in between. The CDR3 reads CASSPPSSYEQYF. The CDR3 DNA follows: TGTGCCAGCTCACCACCTAGCTCCTACGAGCAGTACTTC.

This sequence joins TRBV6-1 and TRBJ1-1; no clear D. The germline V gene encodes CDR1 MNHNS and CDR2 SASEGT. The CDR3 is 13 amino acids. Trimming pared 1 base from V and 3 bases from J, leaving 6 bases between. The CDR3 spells CASSEERYTEAFF. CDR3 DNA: TGTGCCAGCAGTGAAGAGAGGTACACTGAAGCTTTCTTT.

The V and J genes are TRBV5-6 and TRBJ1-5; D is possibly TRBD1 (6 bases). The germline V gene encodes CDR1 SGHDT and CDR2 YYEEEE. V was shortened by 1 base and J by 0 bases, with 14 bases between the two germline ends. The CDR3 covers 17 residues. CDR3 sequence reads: CASSLLGRGYSNQPQHF. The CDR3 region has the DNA TGTGCCAGCAGCTTGCTTGGCAGGGGATATAGCAATCAGCCCCAGCATTTT.